These 26 T cell receptor beta chains were sequenced from one sample in a study of control samples from healthy donors and cancer patients. Clones were read by immunoSEQ multiplex PCR, and TCRdb kept only the in-frame ones, dropping some. Of more than 5,500 clones listed, about 72% were seen once; the top ten hold 7% to 8%. Sample: formalin-fixed, paraffin-embedded tissue. The receptors derive from a male donor with melanoma.

The chain has TRBV28 and TRBJ1-5, with D maybe TRBD1 (5 bases). CDR3 length: 15 amino acids. From germline, CDR1 is MDHEN and CDR2 SYDVKM. V dropped 6 bases and J dropped 4 bases, with 16 bases sitting between them. CDR3 in amino acids: CASRGLIGPNQPQHF. As DNA, the CDR3 is TGTGCCAGCAGGGGGCTGATTGGGCCTAATCAGCCCCAGCATTTT.

The table lists this clone with a count of one. The chain joins TRBV20-1 to TRBJ2-7; D is undetermined. CDR1 DFQATT and CDR2 SNEGSKA come from the germline V gene (reference sequence). Deletions cut 3 bases from V and 1 base from J, with 4 bases between. This CDR3 has 11 amino acids. In nucleotides, the CDR3 is TGCAGTGCTAGTGGTTCCTACGAGCAGTACTTC. It specifies CSASGSYEQYF.

The V gene is TRBV4-1, the J gene TRBJ2-3, with 11 bases fitting TRBD2. Germline trimming cut 4 bases from V and 3 bases from J; bases unmatched to any gene: 3. In germline, CDR1 is MGHRA, CDR2 YSYEKL. The length of the CDR3 is 15 residues. In DNA form, the CDR3 reads TGCGCCAGCAGCCTTAGCGGGAGGGAGACAGATACGCAGTATTTT. Its translation is CASSLSGRETDTQYF.

This clone has a single count. The V and J genes are TRBV29-1 and TRBJ2-5; tentatively, D is TRBD1 (5 bases). Germline values: CDR1 SQVTM, CDR2 ANQGSEA. V was cut by 5 bases and J by 4 bases, with 14 bases left in between. The CDR3 has 13 residues. CDR3: CSVRGSVGETQYF. The CDR3 DNA follows: TGCAGCGTTAGGGGAAGCGTGGGAGAGACCCAGTACTTC.

The rearrangement joins TRBV6-1 to TRBJ1-5; 8 nucleotides align to TRBD1. Trimming took 2 bases from V and 6 from J; bases not matched to a gene: 6. The CDR3 has 15 amino acids. CDR1 and CDR2 from the germline V gene are MNHNS and SASEGT. CDR3 in amino acids: CASSELAGGGQPQHF. In DNA form, the CDR3 reads TGTGCCAGCAGTGAATTGGCAGGGGGCGGTCAGCCCCAGCATTTT.

In this sample, this clone turned up a few times. V usage is TRBV9 and J usage is TRBJ1-1; 10 positions agree with TRBD1. Trimming cost V 0 bases and J 5 bases; bases outside gene matches: 7. Germline V gene sequence: CDR1 SGDLS, CDR2 YYNGEE. The CDR3 has 16 amino acids. The CDR3 region has the DNA TGTGCCAGCAGCGTAGACGACAGGGGGCGCGAAACTGAAGCTTTCTTT. Its translation: CASSVDDRGRETEAFF.

This chain links TRBV4-1 with TRBJ2-7; D might be TRBD2 (6 bases). The length of the CDR3 is 13 residues. CDR1 and CDR2 (germline): MGHRA, YSYEKL. V gave up 8 bases and J gave up 3 bases, with 14 bases separating them. CDR3 in DNA: TGCGCCAGCGCGGGACTTCCTCTCTACGAGCAGTACTTC. Its translation is CASAGLPLYEQYF.

The J gene is TRBJ2-1, the V gene TRBV28, with 14 positions matching TRBD2. This CDR3 spans 16 amino acids. Germline V gene data show CDR1 as MDHEN and CDR2 as SYDVKM. The V segment lost 5 bases and the J segment 4 bases; nucleotides outside the gene matches: 4. The DNA of the CDR3 is TGTGCCAGCAGTGGGACTAGCGGGAGCTGGTACAATGAGCAGTTCTTC. Its protein is CASSGTSGSWYNEQFF.

The chain recombines TRBV11-1 with TRBJ2-3, with a tentative D call TRBD2 (6 bases). The CDR3 sequence is 14 residues long. Between the trimmed V and J ends, which lost 3 bases and 2 bases, there was a span of 9 bases. CDR1 SGHAT and CDR2 FQDESV come from the germline V gene (reference sequence). CDR3 sequence (DNA): TGTGCCAGCAGCTTGAAACTAGCCACAGATACGCAGTATTTT. Protein product: CASSLKLATDTQYF.

This clone is labeled as large (0.1 to 1%). CDR3 nucleotide sequence: TGTGCCAGCAGGAGGACAGGGGGCAATCAGCCCCAGCATTTT. Translated: CASRRTGGNQPQHF. The V and J genes are TRBV6-5 and TRBJ1-5; 9 nucleotides line up with TRBD1. The J segment lost 2 bases and the V segment lost 6 bases, leaving 2 bases of the junction unmatched. Germline V CDR1 and CDR2: MNHEY, SVGAGI. This CDR3 comprises 14 residues.

V usage is TRBV3-1 (or the pseudogene TRBV3-2) and J usage is TRBJ1-5; D remains unclear. Between the trimmed V and J ends, which lost 2 bases and 1 base, there was a span of 3 bases. The CDR3 is 13 residues long. CDR1 is LGHDT and CDR2 is YNNKEL in the germline V gene (reference sequence). Written as DNA, the CDR3 is TGTGCCAGCAGCCAAATGAGCAATCAGCCCCAGCATTTT. Amino acids: CASSQMSNQPQHF.

The chain recombines TRBV19 with TRBJ1-6; possibly TRBD1 for D (5 bases). From germline, CDR1 is LNHDA and CDR2 SQIVND (reference sequence). The CDR3 length is 12 residues. The germline V and J ends were trimmed by 3 bases and 15 bases, with 12 bases remaining between them. The DNA for the CDR3 is TGTGCCAGTAGTATGGAGGGTAGGGGCCTCCACTTT. The encoded protein is CASSMEGRGLHF.

The gene calls are TRBV29-1 and TRBJ2-1; D not resolved. Trimming removed 1 base at V and 5 bases at J, with 9 bases between. The CDR3 totals 13 residues. Germline lookup yields CDR1 SQVTM and CDR2 ANQGSEA. This CDR3 reads CSVEGLDNNEQFF. DNA for the CDR3: TGCAGCGTTGAAGGGTTAGACAACAATGAGCAGTTCTTC.

The gene calls are TRBV24-1 and TRBJ2-2; tentative D call: TRBD1 (5 bases). The germline CDR1 and CDR2 sequences are KGHDR and SFDVKD. CDR3 length equals 15 residues. The V gene lost 6 bases and the J gene lost 0 bases, with 10 bases spanning the gap. The DNA for the CDR3 is TGTGCCACCAGTCGGACAAGCGCGAACACCGGGGAGCTGTTTTTT. Translating it yields CATSRTSANTGELFF.

V gene TRBV7-9 combines with J gene TRBJ2-1; D is unclear. The V gene lost 5 bases and the J gene lost 2 bases, with 13 bases spanning the gap. CDR3 length: 15 residues. Germline V gene data show CDR1 as SEHNR and CDR2 as FQNEAQ (reference sequence). The CDR3 here is CASSPSSNPYNEQFF. In DNA form, the CDR3 reads TGTGCCAGCAGCCCCAGCTCGAACCCCTACAATGAGCAGTTCTTC.

The rearrangement uses TRBV7-2 and TRBJ2-2, with D maybe TRBD1 (6 bases). Germline assignment: CDR1 SGHTA and CDR2 FQGNSA. CDR3 size: 15 residues. V was trimmed by 4 bases and J by 1 base, leaving 10 bases between them. DNA of the CDR3: TGTGCCAGCAGCTCTACAGGGCTGAACACCGGGGAGCTGTTTTTT. It specifies CASSSTGLNTGELFF.

This rearrangement joins TRBV4-2 to TRBJ2-7, with TRBD2 as a possible D gene (6 bases). V lost 1 base and J 1 base, leaving 17 bases between the germline ends. The CDR3 contains 17 residues. Germline V lookup: CDR1 LGHNA, CDR2 YNFKEQ. CDR3 in amino acids: CASSQVFSGSESYEQYF. Here the CDR3 DNA reads TGTGCCAGCAGCCAAGTTTTTTCCGGGAGTGAATCCTACGAGCAGTACTTC.

This chain links TRBV20-1 with TRBJ2-3, with 8 bases identical to TRBD2. The germline CDR1 and CDR2 sequences are DFQATT and SNEGSKA (reference sequence). The CDR3 loop spans 15 amino acids. After removal of 3 bases from V and 7 bases from J, the junction contained 12 bases not matched to a gene. The CDR3 is CSASGGPGGPNTQYF. The CDR3 DNA sequence: TGCAGTGCTAGTGGGGGTCCGGGAGGGCCAAATACGCAGTATTTT.

The chain couples TRBV6-6 to TRBJ1-5; D unresolved. In germline, CDR1 is MNHNY, CDR2 SVGAGI (reference sequence). CDR3 length equals 12 residues. V shed 7 bases and J shed 1 base, with 5 bases lying between them. CDR3 sequence: CASTASNQPQHF. The CDR3 DNA follows: TGTGCCAGCACAGCAAGCAATCAGCCCCAGCATTTT.

The genes are TRBV6-2 or TRBV6-3 and TRBJ1-1; TRBD1 matches at 9 bases. CDR3 length equals 15 residues. V was clipped by 6 bases and J by 3 bases; unmatched bases: 8. The germline V gene has CDR1 MNHEY and CDR2 SVGEGT. CDR3 nucleotide sequence: TGTGCCAGCAGCCATCGGGACAGGGAAGACACTGAAGCTTTCTTT. Amino acid sequence: CASSHRDREDTEAFF.

The chain joins TRBV9 to TRBJ1-6; D uncertain. Germline assignment: CDR1 SGDLS and CDR2 YYNGEE. V lost 0 bases to trimming and J lost 7 bases, with 5 bases between them. The CDR3 has 13 amino acids. CDR3 in DNA: TGTGCCAGCAGCGTAGACCCAAATTCACCCCTCCACTTT. This gives the protein CASSVDPNSPLHF. Variable domain in full (rest from reference TRBV9 and TRBJ1-6): DSGVTQTPKHLITATGQRVTLRCSPRSGDLSVYWYQQSLDQGLQFLIQYYNGEERAKGNILERFSAQQFPDLHSELNLSSLELGDSALYFCASSVDPNSPLHFGNGTRLTVT.

This clone appeared once. V gene TRBV7-3 combines with J gene TRBJ2-1; D not certain. The CDR3 has 13 residues. The germline CDR1 and CDR2 sequences are SGHTA and FQGTGA. V dropped 5 bases and J dropped 7 bases, with 12 bases sitting between them. CDR3 region: CASSRWARNEQFF. The CDR3 bases are TGTGCCAGCAGCCGCTGGGCTAGAAATGAGCAGTTCTTC.

The V gene is TRBV5-4, the J gene TRBJ2-3; no clear D gene. The V end was cut by 0 bases, the J end by 0 bases, with 5 bases between. Germline-derived CDR1 and CDR2 are SGHNT and YYREEE (reference sequence). The CDR3 is 14 amino acids. CDR3 residues: CASSLVGSTDTQYF. CDR3 bases: TGTGCCAGCAGCTTGGTAGGGAGCACAGATACGCAGTATTTT. Combining the CDR3 with reference TRBV5-4 and TRBJ2-3 gives the whole variable domain ETGVTQSPTHLIKTRGQQVTLRCSSQSGHNTVSWYQQALGQGPQFIFQYYREEENGRGNFPPRFSGLQFPNYSSELNVNALELDDSALYLCASSLVGSTDTQYFGPGTRLTVL.

This clone came up a few times. Different DNA sequences within this sample yield the same CDR3. This chain uses TRBV19 with TRBJ1-4; D is ambiguous. This CDR3 has 15 amino acids. The ends were cut back, 3 bases at V and 2 bases at J, with 10 bases in the middle. The germline gives CDR1 LNHDA, CDR2 SQIVND (reference sequence). CDR3 sequence reads: CASSIGVATNEKLFF. CDR3 in DNA: TGTGCCAGTAGTATCGGGGTCGCGACTAATGAAAAACTGTTTTTT.

The chain carries TRBV9 and TRBJ2-7, with TRBD2 identical over 11 bases. The germline V gene has CDR1 SGDLS and CDR2 YYNGEE. J was trimmed by 9 bases and V by 3 bases; bases with no gene match: 8. This CDR3 comprises 14 residues. For the CDR3, the DNA is TGTGCCAGCAGCGCAGAACCGGGACTAGCGGCGCAGTACTTC. This codes for CASSAEPGLAAQYF.

The table lists this clone with a few counts. V is TRBV15 and J is TRBJ2-1, with D unclear. This CDR3 has 14 amino acids. Between the trimmed V and J ends, which lost 0 bases and 9 bases, there was a span of 12 bases. Germline V gives CDR1 LNHNV, CDR2 YYDKDF (reference sequence). The CDR3 DNA follows: TGTGCCACCAGCAGAGAATCCGGTTCCGGTGAGCAGTTCTTC. Its translation: CATSRESGSGEQFF.